Presented here are 23 T cell receptor beta chains from one specimen sequenced in a study of a mutant IDH1 vaccine in newly diagnosed glioma (dated by TCRdb to the early 2020s). Library method: the immunoSEQ multiplex PCR assay. The table comes from immuneACCESS by way of TCRdb, which keeps in-frame sequences with V and J called. Part of the clones is missing from these tables; in studies checked, under half for an unresolved V gene and the rest for unknown reasons. The sample table holds 30,000 to 40,000 clones, of which roughly 80% were seen once. The ten largest clones represent over 6% of the sample. The time point label of this sample denotes: week 35, safety follow-up. Each vaccine dose, consisting of 300 ug of a 20-mer mutant IDH1 peptide in Montanide, was administered subcutaneously with topical imiquimod. These receptors have no known antigen. The sequencing here drew on PBMCs, taken from a glioma patient whose treatment included an IDH1 peptide vaccine. These receptors were obtained from a woman under 30 with glioma.

This clone was observed a few times. The genes are TRBV7-9 and TRBJ1-1; D is undetermined. Germline assignment: CDR1 SEHNR and CDR2 FQNEAQ (reference sequence). Trimming removed 1 base from V and 4 bases from J, with 13 bases in between. This CDR3 is built from 15 residues. CDR3 coding DNA: TGTGCCAGCAGCTTAGGACGGATGTCGGCCACTGAAGCTTTCTTT. Its translation: CASSLGRMSATEAFF.

The chain recombines TRBV7-3 with TRBJ1-2; 7 bases map to TRBD1. The CDR3 consists of 13 residues. CDR1 and CDR2 (germline): SGHTA, FQGTGA. J was trimmed by 6 bases and V by 3 bases; bases with no gene match: 4. The CDR3 DNA sequence: TGTGCCAGCAGCTTCCTAGACAGGGATGGCTACACCTTC. As protein: CASSFLDRDGYTF.

The chain links TRBV6-1 to TRBJ2-1; 7 nucleotides line up with TRBD2. Unmatched junction bases numbered 13, after V lost 4 bases and J lost 4 bases. This CDR3 has 17 amino acids. Germline loops: CDR1 MNHNS, CDR2 SASEGT. The CDR3 loop reads CASSGGVELAKYNEQFF. DNA of the CDR3: TGTGCCAGCAGTGGGGGGGTAGAACTAGCGAAATACAATGAGCAGTTCTTC.

The table lists this clone with a few counts. The rearrangement uses TRBV2 and TRBJ1-1, with 7 bases fitting TRBD1. CDR1 is SNHLY and CDR2 is FYNNEI in the germline V gene. There are 13 residues in the CDR3. After removal of 7 bases from V and 11 bases from J, the junction contained 13 bases not matched to a gene. The chain's CDR3 is CASKGATGGSAFF. In DNA form, the CDR3 reads TGTGCCAGCAAGGGGGCAACCGGGGGGTCTGCTTTCTTT.

The chain combines TRBV2 with TRBJ2-1; D may match TRBD1 or TRBD2 (5 bases each). CDR3 size: 15 residues. The germline gives CDR1 SNHLY, CDR2 FYNNEI. V was cut by 7 bases and J by 3 bases, with 16 bases left in between. The CDR3 DNA reads TGTGCCAGCACCCCCGGTGGGGGTAACTACAATGAGCAGTTCTTC. Translation gives CASTPGGGNYNEQFF. Supplemented by reference TRBV2 and TRBJ2-1, the full variable domain reads EPEVTQTPSHQVTQMGQEVILRCVPISNHLYFYWYRQILGQKVEFLVSFYNNEISEKSEIFDDQFSVERPDGSNFTLKIRSTKLEDSAMYFCASTPGGGNYNEQFFGPGTRLTVL.

This clone appeared a single time. J is TRBJ2-3 and V is TRBV6-1; unclear D gene. CDR1 is MNHNS, CDR2 SASEGT, per germline. The CDR3 totals 13 residues. V was pared by 2 bases and J by 2 bases, with 5 bases between. The CDR3, as DNA: TGTGCCAGCAGTGAACTACACACAGATACGCAGTATTTT. This sequence encodes CASSELHTDTQYF.

This clone was observed a handful of times. The V and J genes are TRBV19 and TRBJ2-2, with D hard to call. The CDR3 has 14 amino acids. V lost 3 bases, J lost 1 base, and 6 bases lay in between. Germline values: CDR1 LNHDA, CDR2 SQIVND (reference sequence). The CDR3 reads CASSIGVNTGELFF. The CDR3 bases are TGTGCCAGTAGTATCGGAGTGAACACCGGGGAGCTGTTTTTT.

The chain couples TRBV7-2 to TRBJ2-7; 8 nucleotides agree with TRBD2. The CDR3 length is 14 residues. J lost 4 bases, V lost 1 base, and 3 bases had no gene match. The germline CDR1 and CDR2 sequences are SGHTA and FQGNSA. This CDR3 reads CASSLVAGGYEQYF. In DNA, the CDR3 is TGTGCCAGCAGCTTAGTGGCGGGAGGATACGAGCAGTACTTC.

The CDR3 loop reads CAISEGDSQASYGYTF. The CDR3 nucleotides are TGTGCCATCAGTGAGGGGGACAGTCAAGCCTCCTATGGCTACACCTTC. V is TRBV10-3 and J is TRBJ1-2; 7 nucleotides agree with TRBD1. J lost 4 bases, V lost 2 bases, and 10 bases had no gene match. Germline CDR1 reads ENHRY; CDR2 reads SYGVKD. This CDR3 spans 16 amino acids.

The V and J genes are TRBV9 and TRBJ2-7; no reliable D call. This CDR3 is built from 15 residues. V shed 0 bases and J shed 4 bases, with 14 bases lying between them. The germline gives CDR1 SGDLS, CDR2 YYNGEE. CDR3 residues: CASSVAVGIGYEQYF. Written as DNA, the CDR3 is TGTGCCAGCAGCGTAGCAGTGGGCATAGGGTACGAGCAGTACTTC.

This chain connects TRBV10-3 to TRBJ2-3, with 10 bases aligning to TRBD1. The CDR3 runs to 17 residues. V shed 5 bases, J shed 6 bases, and the junction held 14 bases outside the gene matches. CDR1 is ENHRY and CDR2 is SYGVKD in the germline V gene. The CDR3 coding sequence is TGTGCCATCAGTCGATTCTCCACCGGGACAGGGGTGGATACGCAGTATTTT. It translates to CAISRFSTGTGVDTQYF.

This clone is a singleton in its sample. CDR3 coding DNA: TGTGCCAGCAGCTTTCAGGGGCCTGCCGGTCAGCCCCAGCATTTT. This codes for CASSFQGPAGQPQHF. The genes are TRBV5-8 and TRBJ1-5, with a possible D match to TRBD1 (6 bases). The CDR3 consists of 15 residues. Germline-derived CDR1 and CDR2 are SGHTS and YDEGEE. Trimming left V 2 bases short and J 6 bases short, with 15 bases between.

V gene TRBV28 combines with J gene TRBJ2-7; 10 bases are a match to TRBD1. Losses at the gene ends were 4 bases for V and 3 bases for J; bases not matched to a gene: 9. The CDR3 extends over 16 amino acids. The germline CDR1 and CDR2 sequences are MDHEN and SYDVKM. The CDR3 spells CASSSEKGQGIYEQYF. The CDR3 DNA follows: TGTGCCAGCAGTTCAGAAAAGGGACAGGGGATCTACGAGCAGTACTTC.

The chain couples TRBV7-2 to TRBJ1-5; the match to TRBD1 covers 12 bases. The trim removed 3 bases at V and 0 bases at J, leaving 9 bases unmatched. This CDR3 spans 19 amino acids. Per the germline V gene, CDR1 is SGHTA and CDR2 is FQGNSA. For the CDR3, the DNA is TGTGCCAGCAGCTTGTCCCCGGGACAGGGGGCCTATAGCAATCAGCCCCAGCATTTT. This sequence encodes CASSLSPGQGAYSNQPQHF.

The chain joins TRBV18 to TRBJ2-7, with D possibly being TRBD1 or TRBD2 (6 bases each). The CDR3 sequence is 11 residues long. The germline V gene encodes CDR1 KGHSH and CDR2 LQKENI. Deletions cut 6 bases from V and 7 bases from J, with 10 bases between. The CDR3 nucleotides read TGTGCCAGCTCCCTAGGGGGGGAGCAGTACTTC. Translated, it gives CASSLGGEQYF. Using reference TRBV18 and TRBJ2-7 for the parts outside the CDR3, the full variable domain is NAGVMQNPRHLVRRRGQEARLRCSPMKGHSHVYWYRQLPEEGLKFMVYLQKENIIDESGMPKERFSAEFPKEGPSILRIQQVVRGDSAAYFCASSLGGEQYFGPGTRLTVT.

J is TRBJ2-1 and V is TRBV29-1; 7 positions agree with TRBD1. Germline assignment: CDR1 SQVTM and CDR2 ANQGSEA. CDR3 size: 11 residues. V gave up 4 bases and J gave up 6 bases; unmatched junction bases: 0. The DNA for the CDR3 is TGCAGCGTTGCAGGGGGCAATGAGCAGTTCTTC. Translated, it gives CSVAGGNEQFF.

This chain uses TRBV5-1 with TRBJ1-1; D remains ambiguous. The CDR3 spans 13 residues. V lost 5 bases and J lost 3, with 11 bases in between. Per the germline V gene, CDR1 is SGHRS and CDR2 is YFSETQ. The CDR3 reads CASRSGLDTEAFF. In DNA form, the CDR3 reads TGCGCCAGCAGATCGGGGTTGGACACTGAAGCTTTCTTT.

This clone came up a few times. This sequence joins TRBV29-1 and TRBJ1-1; the D gene is possibly TRBD1 (5 bases). Per germline, CDR1 SQVTM and CDR2 ANQGSEA. The CDR3 extends over 13 amino acids. The ends were cut back, 6 bases at V and 5 bases at J, with 16 bases in the middle. In nucleotides, the CDR3 is TGCAGCGTGACTCCAGGGTTGGGGACTGAAGCTTTCTTT. Its protein product is CSVTPGLGTEAFF.

The J gene is TRBJ2-7, the V gene TRBV7-2; D perhaps matches TRBD2 (6 bases). The CDR3 is made up of 12 amino acids. Trimming took 1 base from V and 12 from J, leaving 13 bases between them. Germline CDR1 and CDR2: SGHTA and FQGNSA. This CDR3 reads CASSLEREKLYF. The CDR3 nucleotides are TGTGCCAGCAGCTTAGAACGGGAGAAGCTGTACTTC.

By share, this clone counts as medium-sized (0.01 to 0.1%). This sequence joins TRBV7-8 and TRBJ1-6, with D perhaps TRBD1 (5 bases). The CDR3 covers 16 residues. V dropped 4 bases and J dropped 6 bases, with 16 bases sitting between them. From germline, CDR1 is SGHVS and CDR2 FQNEAQ. Here the CDR3 reads CASSYGTSALNSPLHF. CDR3 DNA: TGTGCCAGCAGCTACGGGACCTCCGCACTTAATTCACCCCTCCACTTT.

This chain uses TRBV27 with TRBJ1-4, with D hard to call. Germline V gives CDR1 MNHEY, CDR2 SMNVEV (reference sequence). V shed 2 bases and J shed 8 bases, with 15 bases lying between them. The CDR3 is made up of 15 amino acids. The CDR3 is CASSLNRGNWEKLFF. As DNA, the CDR3 is TGTGCCAGCAGTTTAAATCGGGGAAATTGGGAAAAACTGTTTTTT.

This clone has a single count. J is TRBJ2-3 and V is TRBV15, with D tentatively TRBD1 or TRBD2 (5 bases each). The germline CDR1 and CDR2 sequences are LNHNV and YYDKDF (reference sequence). The CDR3 extends over 12 amino acids. Trimming took off 3 bases at V and 5 bases at J, with 6 bases between the two ends. CDR3 in amino acids: CATSSGGDTQYF. The DNA for the CDR3 is TGTGCCACCAGCAGTGGGGGAGATACGCAGTATTTT. Full variable domain (rest looked up from reference TRBV15 and TRBJ2-3): DAMVIQNPRYQVTQFGKPVTLSCSQTLNHNVMYWYQQKSSQAPKLLFHYYDKDFNNEADTPDNFQSRRPNTSFCFLDIRSPGLGDTAMYLCATSSGGDTQYFGPGTRLTVL.

The chain combines TRBV30 with TRBJ1-2; TRBD1 aligns across 7 bases. The germline V gene has CDR1 GTSNPN and CDR2 SVGIG (reference sequence). The V and J ends lost 0 bases and 8 bases, in that order; junction bases with no gene match: 6. CDR3 length equals 13 residues. Written as DNA, the CDR3 is TGTGCCTGGAGTGTATTAACAGGGGACGGCTACACCTTC. Amino acids: CAWSVLTGDGYTF.